The clone carrying this T cell receptor beta chain is labeled as large. The germline V gene has CDR1 MNHEY and CDR2 SVGAGI. V was pared by 4 bases and J by 3 bases, with 9 bases between. The CDR3 is made up of 14 amino acids. One to two pinch biopsies were taken from the rectum during colonoscopy. This record comes from a study of pediatric ulcerative colitis. Clones were sequenced by immunoSEQ multiplex PCR, and TCRdb holds only the in-frame ones, with some missing. The table has more than 10,000 clones, approximately 77% seen once; the top ten hold approximately 4.5%. This sequence originates from a boy under 18 who was a control in a study of pediatric ulcerative colitis. The sample consisted of gut tissue. The genes are TRBV6-5 and TRBJ2-2; D is unclear. CDR3 region: CASSLGHYTGELFF. The CDR3 DNA reads as TGTGCCAGCAGTTTGGGCCATTACACCGGGGAGCTGTTTTTT.